A single sample is the source of the 23 T cell receptor beta chains below, sequenced in a study. One entry per CDR3 protein results from TCRdb running MiXCR on the 5' RACE reads. Of roughly 42,000 distinct CDR3 sequences in the sample, roughly a fifth are singletons; the top ten hold under 5%. Treg sorting used a CD4+CD25+CD127-/low gate. Sequenced: Tregs sorted from blood. The receptors shown here come from a female donor with breast cancer.

In this sample, this clonotype turned up many times. This chain connects TRBV12-3 or TRBV12-4 to TRBJ2-1; no firm D call. This CDR3 has 13 amino acids. V lost 3 bases, J lost 8 bases, and 11 bases lay in between. In DNA, the CDR3 is TGTGCCAGCAGTTTGTCCATTCTACATGAGCAGTTCTTC. Translating gives CASSLSILHEQFF.

To note about this clonotype: Being one base from a much bigger clone, this may be a read error. The V call is TRBV29-1, the J call TRBJ1-2; TRBD1 matches at 9 bases. The CDR3 has 17 residues. Per germline, CDR1 SQVTM and CDR2 ANQGSEA. CDR3 in amino acids: CVLASGGGTGYGYGYTF. CDR3 sequence (DNA): TGCGTGTTGGCCTCCGGAGGGGGGACAGGGTATGGCTATGGCTACACCTTC.

The chain uses TRBV5-1 and TRBJ2-4; weak D call: TRBD1 (8 bases). Germline CDR1 SGHRS, CDR2 YFSETQ. Trimming pared 4 bases from V and 7 bases from J, leaving 27 bases between. This CDR3 comprises 18 residues. The CDR3 sequence is CASSHIAGQGGMSNIQYF. CDR3 DNA sequence: TGCGCCAGCAGCCATATCGCTGGACAGGGAGGGATGAGTAACATTCAGTACTTC.

The chain links TRBV6-5 to TRBJ2-2; D not certain. CDR3 length equals 15 residues. Germline CDR1 reads MNHEY; CDR2 reads SVGAGI. The V end was cut by 0 bases, the J end by 4 bases, with 9 bases between. The CDR3 protein is CASSYSTGSTGELFF. The CDR3 DNA sequence: TGTGCCAGCAGTTACTCGACGGGTAGCACCGGGGAGCTGTTTTTT.

This chain connects TRBV3-1 to TRBJ2-3; possibly TRBD2 for D (5 bases). CDR1 LGHDT and CDR2 YNNKEL come from the germline V gene (reference sequence). V was trimmed by 8 bases and J by 0 bases, leaving 15 bases between them. The CDR3 covers 15 residues. The CDR3 sequence: CASLGSGGSTDTQYF. DNA for the CDR3: TGTGCCAGCCTTGGGAGCGGAGGTAGCACAGATACGCAGTATTTT.

Concerning this clonotype: A much larger clone lies a single base off, so this may be a read error. The V call is TRBV6-1, the J call TRBJ1-5; D unclear. CDR1 and CDR2 (germline): MNHNS, SASEGT. This CDR3 spans 13 amino acids. DNA of the CDR3: TGTGCCAGCAGCGACTCCTTCAATCGGCCCCAGCATTTT. It encodes CASSDSFNRPQHF.

Notes on this clonotype: Since a much larger clone is just one base distant, this may be a read error. The V and J genes are TRBV5-6 and TRBJ2-3; D is unresolved. CDR3 length: 14 residues. CDR1 is SGHDT and CDR2 is YYEEEE in the germline V gene. The germline V and J ends were trimmed by 1 base and 3 bases, with 9 bases remaining between them. CDR3 nucleotides: TGTGCCAGCAGCTTGCGGCAGTCAACAGATACGCAGTATTTT. Translation gives CASSLRQSTDTQYF. Drawing the rest from reference TRBV5-6 and TRBJ2-3, the complete variable domain is DAGVTQSPTHLIKTRGQQVTLRCSPKSGHDTVSWYQQALGQGPQFIFQYYEEEERQRGNFPDRFSGHQFPNYSSELNVNALLLGDSALYLCASSLRQSTDTQYFGPGTRLTVL.

The V and J genes are TRBV3-1 and TRBJ1-6, with D maybe TRBD1 (6 bases). Trimming took 0 bases from V and 9 from J, leaving 12 bases between them. The length of the CDR3 is 15 residues. In germline, CDR1 is LGHDT, CDR2 YNNKEL (reference sequence). This chain's CDR3 is CASSQDWGGGSPLHF. CDR3 nucleotides: TGTGCCAGCAGCCAAGATTGGGGGGGCGGTTCACCCCTCCACTTT.

The chain combines TRBV29-1 with TRBJ1-2; perhaps TRBD1 as D (5 bases). Deletions cut 0 bases from V and 12 bases from J, with 8 bases between. Germline CDR1 and CDR2: SQVTM and ANQGSEA. CDR3 length: 10 amino acids. CDR3 nucleotide sequence: TGCAGCGTTGAAGAGGGGCTCAACACCTTC. Translating it yields CSVEEGLNTF. The full variable domain, its missing parts supplied by reference TRBV29-1 and TRBJ1-2, is SAVISQKPSRDICQRGTSLTIQCQVDSQVTMMFWYRQQPGQSLTLIATANQGSEATYESGFVIDKFPISRPNLTFSTLTVSNMSPEDSSIYLCSVEEGLNTFGSGTRLTVV.

This clonotype was seen at least ten times. V usage is TRBV7-2 and J usage is TRBJ2-7; D might be TRBD1 or TRBD2, each matching 5 bases. From germline, CDR1 is SGHTA and CDR2 FQGNSA. Trimming took 4 bases from V and 7 from J, leaving 17 bases between them. CDR3 length: 14 amino acids. The CDR3 sequence is CASSSVVSGGEQYF. In DNA, the CDR3 is TGTGCCAGCAGCTCGGTTGTATCTGGGGGAGAGCAGTACTTC.

The V gene is TRBV6-5, the J gene TRBJ2-1; D unresolved. This CDR3 contains 14 residues. The germline V gene encodes CDR1 MNHEY and CDR2 SVGAGI. V lost 0 bases and J 6 bases, leaving 9 bases between the germline ends. The CDR3, as DNA: TGTGCCAGCAGTTACTCGGGCAGTTGCAATGAGCAGTTCTTC. As protein: CASSYSGSCNEQFF.

This clonotype was counted between two and nine times. The CDR3 does not end in the conserved phenylalanine or tryptophan, so this is likely a read error. This sequence joins TRBV7-8 and TRBJ1-2; the D is unclear. This CDR3 comprises 14 residues. V was pared by 1 base and J by 1 base, with 7 bases between. Germline loops: CDR1 SGHVS, CDR2 FQNEAQ. The CDR3 is CASSLDLNNYGYTS. DNA for the CDR3: TGTGCCAGCAGCTTAGATCTAAATAACTATGGCTACACCTCC.

The V gene is TRBV5-1, the J gene TRBJ2-1, with D possibly being TRBD1 or TRBD2 (5 bases each). The CDR3 is 13 residues long. Trimming left V 4 bases short and J 7 bases short, with 12 bases between. The germline gives CDR1 SGHRS, CDR2 YFSETQ. DNA for the CDR3: TGCGCCAGCAGCCGGGGCGGTGGGAATGAGCAGTTCTTC. Translation: CASSRGGGNEQFF. Full variable domain (remainder filled in from reference TRBV5-1 and TRBJ2-1): KAGVTQTPRYLIKTRGQQVTLSCSPISGHRSVSWYQQTPGQGLQFLFEYFSETQRNKGNFPGRFSGRQFSNSRSEMNVSTLELGDSALYLCASSRGGGNEQFFGPGTRLTVL.

In DNA, the CDR3 is TGTGCCAGCAGCCCCACCGGGACAGAAGCCTACGAGCAGTACTTC. Its protein product is CASSPTGTEAYEQYF. The chain uses TRBV7-9 and TRBJ2-7; 7 bases map to TRBD1. The ends lost 5 bases at V and 2 bases at J; junction bases unmatched: 9. Germline V gene sequence: CDR1 SEHNR, CDR2 FQNEAQ (reference sequence). The CDR3 extends over 15 amino acids.

This clonotype was observed a single time. This chain joins TRBV27 and TRBJ2-5; TRBD2 agrees at 11 bases. Germline-derived CDR1 and CDR2 are MNHEY and SMNVEV (reference sequence). The CDR3 runs 16 residues. Losses at the gene ends were 5 bases for V and 5 bases for J; bases not matched to a gene: 10. For the CDR3, the DNA is TGTGCCAGCAGTGCCTATAGCGGGAGGGCCGGTGAGACCCAGTACTTC. Translation gives CASSAYSGRAGETQYF.

The rearrangement links TRBV28 to TRBJ2-7, with 9 nucleotides matching TRBD1. With 4 bases clipped from V and 7 bases from J, the junction kept 11 bases outside the gene matches. From germline, CDR1 is MDHEN and CDR2 SYDVKM. CDR3 length: 15 amino acids. CDR3 DNA: TGTGCCAGCAGTTCGCACAGGGGGCGCGTAGAAGAGCAGTACTTC. It codes for CASSSHRGRVEEQYF.

About this clonotype itself: Since the CDR3 does not end with the conserved phenylalanine or tryptophan, this likely comes from a read error. This sequence joins TRBV5-1 and TRBJ1-1; no reliable D call. Trimming took 7 bases from V and 4 from J, leaving 14 bases between them. The CDR3 sequence is 13 residues long. CDR1 is SGHRS, CDR2 YFSETQ, per germline. CDR3 in DNA: TGCGCCAGCGGCTCACAAGACCGCACTGAAGCTTTCTTA. It yields the protein CASGSQDRTEAFL.

To note about this clonotype: It may be a read error: a sequence one base away is much more abundant. The chain is built from TRBV28 and TRBJ1-1, with D possibly matching TRBD1 (5 bases). The CDR3 runs 12 residues. Per germline, CDR1 MDHEN and CDR2 SYDVKM. DNA for the CDR3: TGTGCCAGCAGTTTTGGGACGGTTGAAGCTCTCTTT. It yields the protein CASSFGTVEALF.

The chain is built from TRBV3-1 and TRBJ2-1; 14 bases are shared with TRBD2. There are 18 residues in the CDR3. Germline trimming cut 0 bases from V and 6 bases from J; bases unmatched to any gene: 7. The germline gives CDR1 LGHDT, CDR2 YNNKEL (reference sequence). CDR3 region: CASSQDSGTSGSSNEQFF. For the CDR3, the DNA is TGTGCCAGCAGCCAAGATAGTGGGACTAGCGGGAGTTCCAATGAGCAGTTCTTC.

A remark on this clonotype: The junction and the germline gene differ at one end; a read error may be behind it. The chain combines TRBV20-1 with TRBJ1-6; D ambiguous. From germline, CDR1 is DFQATT and CDR2 SNEGSKA (reference sequence). The CDR3 totals 13 residues. CDR3 protein: CSARHSYNPPLHF. As DNA, the CDR3 is TGCAGTGCTAGACACAGCTATAATCCACCCCTCCACTTT.

This clonotype occurred many times. The chain has TRBV7-2 and TRBJ2-2; possibly TRBD2 for D (5 bases). Germline V CDR1 and CDR2: SGHTA, FQGNSA. With 0 bases removed from V and 8 bases from J, the gap between germline ends came to 7 bases. The CDR3 is made up of 13 amino acids. The CDR3 spells CASSLASGGELFF. As DNA, the CDR3 is TGTGCCAGCAGCTTAGCGTCGGGGGGGGAGCTGTTTTTT.

At least ten counts were recorded for this clonotype. J is TRBJ1-1 and V is TRBV6-5; 7 bases are shared with TRBD1. V was clipped by 4 bases and J by 1 base; unmatched bases: 6. There are 15 residues in the CDR3. Germline V gene lookup returns CDR1 MNHEY and CDR2 SVGAGI. CDR3: CASSWAGTANTEAFF. Written as DNA, the CDR3 is TGTGCCAGCAGTTGGGCCGGGACAGCGAACACTGAAGCTTTCTTT.

This clonotype has ten or more counts. The chain recombines TRBV12-3 or TRBV12-4 with TRBJ1-5, with TRBD1 as a possible D gene (6 bases). Trimming shortened V by 5 bases and J by 4 bases, and 12 bases separated the two germline ends. This CDR3 spans 14 amino acids. CDR3 in amino acids: CASSPTGRNQPQHF. In nucleotides, the CDR3 is TGTGCCAGCAGTCCTACAGGGCGGAATCAGCCCCAGCATTTT.